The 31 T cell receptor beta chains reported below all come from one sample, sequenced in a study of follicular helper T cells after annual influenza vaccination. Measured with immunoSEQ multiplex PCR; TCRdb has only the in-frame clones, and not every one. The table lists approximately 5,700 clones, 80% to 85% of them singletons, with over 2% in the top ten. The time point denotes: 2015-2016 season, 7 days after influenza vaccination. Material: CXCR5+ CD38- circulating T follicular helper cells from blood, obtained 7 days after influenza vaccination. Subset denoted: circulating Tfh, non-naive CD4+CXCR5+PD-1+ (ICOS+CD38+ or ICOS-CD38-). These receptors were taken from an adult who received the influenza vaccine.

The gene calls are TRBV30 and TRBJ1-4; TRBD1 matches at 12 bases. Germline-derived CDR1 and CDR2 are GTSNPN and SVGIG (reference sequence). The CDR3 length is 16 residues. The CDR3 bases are TGTGCTGGAGGTGGGACAGGGGGCTCGACTAATGAAAAACTGTTTTTT. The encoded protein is CAGGGTGGSTNEKLFF.

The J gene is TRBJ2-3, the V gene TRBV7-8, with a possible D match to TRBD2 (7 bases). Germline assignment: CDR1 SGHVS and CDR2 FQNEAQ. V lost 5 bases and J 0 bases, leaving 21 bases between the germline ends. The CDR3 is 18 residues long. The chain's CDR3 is CASSPPGRGASSTDTQYF. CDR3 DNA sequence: TGTGCCAGCAGCCCTCCCGGCCGGGGGGCTTCTAGCACAGATACGCAGTATTTT.

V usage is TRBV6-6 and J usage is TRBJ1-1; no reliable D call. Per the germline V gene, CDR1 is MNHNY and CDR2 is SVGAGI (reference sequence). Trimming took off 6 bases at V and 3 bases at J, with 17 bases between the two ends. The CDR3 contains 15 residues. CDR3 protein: CASRTTRNRDTEAFF. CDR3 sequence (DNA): TGTGCCAGCAGGACGACCCGCAACCGGGACACTGAAGCTTTCTTT.

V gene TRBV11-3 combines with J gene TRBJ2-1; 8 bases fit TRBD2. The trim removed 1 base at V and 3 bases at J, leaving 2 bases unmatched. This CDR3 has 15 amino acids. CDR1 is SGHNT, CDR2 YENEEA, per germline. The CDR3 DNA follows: TGTGCCAGCAGCTTAGGAAGCGGGAGCTACAATGAGCAGTTCTTC. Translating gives CASSLGSGSYNEQFF.

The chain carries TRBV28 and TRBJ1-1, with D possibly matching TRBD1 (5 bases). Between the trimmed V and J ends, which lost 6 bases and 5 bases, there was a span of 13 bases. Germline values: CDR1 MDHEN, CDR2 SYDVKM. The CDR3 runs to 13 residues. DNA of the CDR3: TGTGCCAGCAGCTCAGGGATTGTTACTGAAGCTTTCTTT. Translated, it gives CASSSGIVTEAFF.

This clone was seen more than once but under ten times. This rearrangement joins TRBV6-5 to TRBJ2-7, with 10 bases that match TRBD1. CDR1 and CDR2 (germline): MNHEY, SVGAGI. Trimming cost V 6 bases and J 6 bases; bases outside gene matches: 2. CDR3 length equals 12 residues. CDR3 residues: CASSRQGAEQYF. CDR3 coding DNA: TGTGCCAGCAGCAGACAGGGGGCCGAGCAGTACTTC.

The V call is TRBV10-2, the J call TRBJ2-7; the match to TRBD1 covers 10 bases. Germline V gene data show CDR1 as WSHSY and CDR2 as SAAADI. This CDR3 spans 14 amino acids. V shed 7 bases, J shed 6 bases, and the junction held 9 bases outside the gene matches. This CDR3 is CASTSGTGVGEQYF. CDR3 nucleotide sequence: TGCGCCAGCACATCCGGGACAGGGGTAGGCGAGCAGTACTTC.

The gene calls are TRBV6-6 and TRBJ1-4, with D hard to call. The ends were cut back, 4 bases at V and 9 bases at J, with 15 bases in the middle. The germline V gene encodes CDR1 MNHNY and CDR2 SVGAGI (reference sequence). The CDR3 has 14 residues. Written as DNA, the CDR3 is TGTGCCAGCAGTTTTACTACTACGGGGAAAAAACTGTTTTTT. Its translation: CASSFTTTGKKLFF.

The CDR3 sequence is CATSRGLAGVKVQQFF. The CDR3 DNA reads TGTGCCACCAGCAGAGGACTAGCGGGAGTAAAGGTGCAGCAGTTCTTC. The gene calls are TRBV15 and TRBJ2-1, with 12 bases that match TRBD2. The CDR3 spans 16 residues. Germline lookup yields CDR1 LNHNV and CDR2 YYDKDF (reference sequence). V lost 1 base, J lost 11 bases, and 9 bases stayed unmatched. Looking up the rest from reference TRBV15 and TRBJ2-1 gives the full variable domain: DAMVIQNPRYQVTQFGKPVTLSCSQTLNHNVMYWYQQKSSQAPKLLFHYYDKDFNNEADTPDNFQSRRPNTSFCFLDIRSPGLGDTAMYLCATSRGLAGVKVQQFFGPGTRLTVL.

For the CDR3, the DNA is TGTGCCAGCTCCAAGACGGCCGAGCAGTACTTC. This sequence encodes CASSKTAEQYF. The rearrangement links TRBV11-2 to TRBJ2-7; D gene unclear. CDR1 and CDR2 (germline): SGHAT, FQNNGV. CDR3 size: 11 residues. Trimming removed 8 bases at V and 6 bases at J, with 11 bases between.

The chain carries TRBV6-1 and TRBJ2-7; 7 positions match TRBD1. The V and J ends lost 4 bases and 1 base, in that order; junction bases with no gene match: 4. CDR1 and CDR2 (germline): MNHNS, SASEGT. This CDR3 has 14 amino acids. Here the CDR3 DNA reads TGTGCCAGCAGTGTCGACAGGGCTTCCTACGAGCAGTACTTC. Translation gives CASSVDRASYEQYF.

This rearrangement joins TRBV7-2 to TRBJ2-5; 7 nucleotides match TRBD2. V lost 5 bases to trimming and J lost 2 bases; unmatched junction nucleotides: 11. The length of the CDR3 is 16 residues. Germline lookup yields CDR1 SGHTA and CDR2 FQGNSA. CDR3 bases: TGTGCCAGCAGCCCACAGACGCTAGCGGCGCAAGAGACCCAGTACTTC. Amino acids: CASSPQTLAAQETQYF.

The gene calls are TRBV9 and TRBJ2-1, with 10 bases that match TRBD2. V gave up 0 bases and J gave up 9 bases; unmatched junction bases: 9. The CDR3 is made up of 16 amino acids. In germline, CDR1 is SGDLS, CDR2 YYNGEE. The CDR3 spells CASSVEAGGGAAEQFF. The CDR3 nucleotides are TGTGCCAGCAGCGTAGAAGCGGGAGGGGGGGCAGCTGAGCAGTTCTTC.

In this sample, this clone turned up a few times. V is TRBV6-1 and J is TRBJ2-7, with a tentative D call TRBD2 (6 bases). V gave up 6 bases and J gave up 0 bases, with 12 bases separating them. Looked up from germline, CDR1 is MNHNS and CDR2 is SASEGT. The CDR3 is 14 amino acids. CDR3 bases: TGTGCCAGCAGATCCCGGGACTTCTCCTACGAGCAGTACTTC. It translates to CASRSRDFSYEQYF.

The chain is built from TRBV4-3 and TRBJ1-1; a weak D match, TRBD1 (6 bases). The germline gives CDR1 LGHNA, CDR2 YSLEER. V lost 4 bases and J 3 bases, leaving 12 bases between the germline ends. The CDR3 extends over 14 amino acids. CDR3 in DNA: TGCGCCAGCAGCCCCCGAGGGGGGGACACTGAAGCTTTCTTT. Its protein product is CASSPRGGDTEAFF.

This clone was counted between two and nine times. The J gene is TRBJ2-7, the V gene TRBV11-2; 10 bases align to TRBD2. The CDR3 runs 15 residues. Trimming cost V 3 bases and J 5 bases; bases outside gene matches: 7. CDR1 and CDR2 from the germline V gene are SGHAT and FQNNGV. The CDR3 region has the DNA TGTGCCAGCAGCTTTTCTAGCGGGAGTGTCGACGAGCAGTACTTC. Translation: CASSFSSGSVDEQYF.

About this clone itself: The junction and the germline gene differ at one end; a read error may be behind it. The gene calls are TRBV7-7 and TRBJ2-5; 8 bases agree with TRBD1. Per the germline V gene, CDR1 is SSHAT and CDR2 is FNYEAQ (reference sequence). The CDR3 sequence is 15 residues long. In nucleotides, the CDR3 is TGTGCTAGCAGCTTAGACGGCAGGGGGCAGGAGACCCAGTACTTC. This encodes CASSLDGRGQETQYF.

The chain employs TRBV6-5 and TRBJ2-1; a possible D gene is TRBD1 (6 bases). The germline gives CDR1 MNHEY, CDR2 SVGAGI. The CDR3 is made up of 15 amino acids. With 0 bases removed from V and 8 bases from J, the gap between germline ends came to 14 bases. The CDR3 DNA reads TGTGCCAGCAGTTACTCCCAGGGGCGAAGCGATGAGCAGTTCTTC. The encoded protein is CASSYSQGRSDEQFF.

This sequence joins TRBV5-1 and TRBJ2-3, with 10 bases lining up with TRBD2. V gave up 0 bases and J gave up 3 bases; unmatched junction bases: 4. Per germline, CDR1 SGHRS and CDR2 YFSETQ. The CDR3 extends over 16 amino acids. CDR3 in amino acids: CASSLVAGGSTDTQYF. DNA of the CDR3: TGCGCCAGCAGCTTGGTAGCGGGAGGATCGACAGATACGCAGTATTTT.

CDR3 nucleotides: TGCAGCGTTCGACTAGCGGGAGGCGCCGGGGAGCTGTTTTTT. The encoded protein is CSVRLAGGAGELFF. The chain couples TRBV29-1 to TRBJ2-2; 13 bases are shared with TRBD2. Germline trimming cut 5 bases from V and 6 bases from J; bases unmatched to any gene: 3. This CDR3 is 14 amino acids long. Germline CDR1 is SQVTM and CDR2 is ANQGSEA.

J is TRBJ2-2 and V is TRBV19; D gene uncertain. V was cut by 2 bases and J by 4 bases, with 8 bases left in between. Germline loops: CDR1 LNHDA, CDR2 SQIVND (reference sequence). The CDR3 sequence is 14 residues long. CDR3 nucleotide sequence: TGTGCCAGTAGTATACTGGAAGGCACCGGGGAGCTGTTTTTT. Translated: CASSILEGTGELFF. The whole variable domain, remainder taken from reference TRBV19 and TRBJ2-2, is DGGITQSPKYLFRKEGQNVTLSCEQNLNHDAMYWYRQDPGQGLRLIYYSQIVNDFQKGDIAEGYSVSREKKESFPLTVTSAQKNPTAFYLCASSILEGTGELFFGEGSRLTVL.

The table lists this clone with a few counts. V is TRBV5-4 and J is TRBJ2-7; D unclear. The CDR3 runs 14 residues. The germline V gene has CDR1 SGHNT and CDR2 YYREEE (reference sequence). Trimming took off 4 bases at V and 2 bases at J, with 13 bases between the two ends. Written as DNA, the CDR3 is TGTGCCAGCAGCGCCTGGAGTAGTCCCTACGAGCAGTACTTC. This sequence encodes CASSAWSSPYEQYF. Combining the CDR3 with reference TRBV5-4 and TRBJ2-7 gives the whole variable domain ETGVTQSPTHLIKTRGQQVTLRCSSQSGHNTVSWYQQALGQGPQFIFQYYREEENGRGNFPPRFSGLQFPNYSSELNVNALELDDSALYLCASSAWSSPYEQYFGPGTRLTVT.

CDR3 coding DNA: TGTGCCAGCAGTGATCAAGGGGTCGGAAACACCATATATTTT. Encoded protein: CASSDQGVGNTIYF. The chain uses TRBV6-1 and TRBJ1-3, with TRBD1 as a possible D gene (5 bases). The CDR3 consists of 14 residues. Germline lookup yields CDR1 MNHNS and CDR2 SASEGT. Trimming took 3 bases from V and 4 from J, leaving 10 bases between them.

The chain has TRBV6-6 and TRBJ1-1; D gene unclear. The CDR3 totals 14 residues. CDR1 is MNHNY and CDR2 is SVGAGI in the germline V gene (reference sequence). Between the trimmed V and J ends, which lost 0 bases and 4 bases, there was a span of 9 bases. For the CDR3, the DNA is TGTGCCAGCAGTTACTCAGGCGGGAGCACTGAAGCTTTCTTT. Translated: CASSYSGGSTEAFF.

This CDR3 is CASSTQQLGTEAFF. The CDR3, as DNA: TGCGCCAGCAGCACACAGCAATTGGGAACTGAAGCTTTCTTT. The rearrangement uses TRBV5-1 and TRBJ1-1; no clear D. Germline CDR1 is SGHRS and CDR2 is YFSETQ. V shed 4 bases and J shed 5 bases, with 15 bases lying between them. This CDR3 is 14 amino acids long.

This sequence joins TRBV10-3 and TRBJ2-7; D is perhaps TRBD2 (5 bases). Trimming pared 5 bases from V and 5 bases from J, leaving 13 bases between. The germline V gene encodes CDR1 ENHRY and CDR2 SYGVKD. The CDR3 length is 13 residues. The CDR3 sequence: CAISSTPADEQYF. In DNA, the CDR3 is TGTGCCATCAGTTCAACTCCAGCGGACGAGCAGTACTTC.

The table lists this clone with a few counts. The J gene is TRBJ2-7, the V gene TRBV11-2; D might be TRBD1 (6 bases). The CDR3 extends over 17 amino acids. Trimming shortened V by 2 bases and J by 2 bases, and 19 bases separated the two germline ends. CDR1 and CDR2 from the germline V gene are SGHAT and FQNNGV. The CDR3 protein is CASSLTQGTDKPYEQYF. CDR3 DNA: TGTGCCAGCAGCTTAACCCAGGGGACCGATAAACCCTACGAGCAGTACTTC.

The CDR3 reads CASSTSGGAKNIQYF. For the CDR3, the DNA is TGTGCCAGTAGTACTAGCGGGGGGGCCAAAAACATTCAGTACTTC. The V and J genes are TRBV19 and TRBJ2-4; 11 bases align to TRBD2. CDR1 is LNHDA and CDR2 is SQIVND in the germline V gene (reference sequence). This CDR3 spans 15 amino acids. Trimming at V came to 4 bases and at J to 1 base, leaving 0 bases not matched to a gene. The whole variable domain, remainder taken from reference TRBV19 and TRBJ2-4, is DGGITQSPKYLFRKEGQNVTLSCEQNLNHDAMYWYRQDPGQGLRLIYYSQIVNDFQKGDIAEGYSVSREKKESFPLTVTSAQKNPTAFYLCASSTSGGAKNIQYFGAGTRLSVL.

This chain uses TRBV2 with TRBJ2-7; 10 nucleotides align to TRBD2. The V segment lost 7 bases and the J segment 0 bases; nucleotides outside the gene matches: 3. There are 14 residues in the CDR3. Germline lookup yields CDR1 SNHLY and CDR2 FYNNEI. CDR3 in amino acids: CASTGTSASYEQYF. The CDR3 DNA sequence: TGTGCCAGCACCGGGACTAGCGCCTCCTACGAGCAGTACTTC.

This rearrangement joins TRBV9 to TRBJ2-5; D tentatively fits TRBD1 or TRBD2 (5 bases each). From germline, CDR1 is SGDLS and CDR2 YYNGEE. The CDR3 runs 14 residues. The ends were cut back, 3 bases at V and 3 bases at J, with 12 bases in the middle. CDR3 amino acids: CASSAGTAKETQYF. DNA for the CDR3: TGTGCCAGCAGCGCTGGGACCGCGAAAGAGACCCAGTACTTC.

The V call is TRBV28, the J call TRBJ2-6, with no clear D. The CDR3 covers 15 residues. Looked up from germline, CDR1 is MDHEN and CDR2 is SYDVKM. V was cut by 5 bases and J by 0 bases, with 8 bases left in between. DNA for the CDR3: TGTGCCAGCAGTCCCGACTCCTCTGGGGCCAACGTCCTGACTTTC. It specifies CASSPDSSGANVLTF.